The 27 T cell receptor beta chains listed next were all sequenced from one sample in a study of cytomegalovirus exposure and HLA in healthy donors. The PCR made use of 60 Vbeta and 13 Jbeta primers. This table comes from immunoSEQ multiplex PCR, and its TCRdb copy is limited to in-frame clones, with some not included. The sample contains about 240,000 clones, around 80% of which appear only once. Sequenced: PBMCs. The receptors derive from a woman aged 60-70 years in good health and CMV-seropositive.

A remark on this clone: Compared with germline, one end of the junction differs, possibly owing to a read error. The rearrangement uses TRBV29-1 and TRBJ1-1; 9 bases are shared with TRBD1. The germline CDR1 and CDR2 sequences are SQVTM and ANQGSEA. This CDR3 has 14 residues. DNA for the CDR3: TGCAGCGTGGGGACAGGGTCGAGGAACGCTGAAGCTTTCTTT. This codes for CSVGTGSRNAEAFF.

The rearrangement joins TRBV18 to TRBJ1-1; D unresolved. With 3 bases removed from V and 5 bases from J, the gap between germline ends came to 10 bases. CDR1 and CDR2 from the germline V gene are KGHSH and LQKENI. The CDR3 consists of 13 residues. The CDR3 sequence: CASSPSLETEAFF. The CDR3 bases are TGTGCCAGCTCACCGTCTTTAGAGACTGAAGCTTTCTTT.

This clone has a handful of counts. The chain employs TRBV10-1 and TRBJ2-3, with TRBD2 identical over 10 bases. The CDR3 contains 15 residues. Germline trimming cut 5 bases from V and 4 bases from J; bases unmatched to any gene: 6. Germline lookup yields CDR1 WNHNN and CDR2 SYGVQD (reference sequence). The CDR3 DNA sequence: TGCGCCAGCAGTAAAAGCGGGAGGGAGGCAGATACGCAGTATTTT. This sequence encodes CASSKSGREADTQYF.

As regards this clone: Relative to the germline gene, one junction end is altered; a read error may explain this. This chain connects TRBV2 to TRBJ1-2; perhaps TRBD1 as D (6 bases). Germline V gene sequence: CDR1 SNHLY, CDR2 FYNNEI. CDR3 length equals 14 residues. CDR3 sequence: CASSGDTGRYGYAF. The CDR3 nucleotides are TGTGCCAGCAGTGGGGACACCGGGCGGTATGGCTACGCCTTC.

The V call is TRBV11-3, the J call TRBJ2-7; the match to TRBD1 covers 9 bases. V shed 1 base and J 7 bases; nucleotides not matched to a gene: 11. CDR1 is SGHNT and CDR2 is YENEEA in the germline V gene. The CDR3 is 16 amino acids. CDR3 sequence reads: CASSLGGTGNLFEQYF. DNA for the CDR3: TGTGCCAGCAGCTTAGGAGGGACAGGGAATTTATTTGAGCAGTACTTC.

The CDR3 spells CASSPPGASTDTQYF. CDR3 in DNA: TGTGCCAGCAGCCCCCCCGGAGCTAGCACAGATACGCAGTATTTT. This chain uses TRBV5-8 with TRBJ2-3, with D hard to call. This CDR3 comprises 15 residues. The V end lost 4 bases, the J end lost 0 bases, and 12 bases lay between the germline ends. The V gene's germline CDR1 is SGHTS and CDR2 YDEGEE.

The gene calls are TRBV5-1 and TRBJ1-2; TRBD1 matches at 10 bases. The CDR3 loop spans 16 amino acids. V lost 5 bases to trimming and J lost 6 bases; unmatched junction nucleotides: 13. Germline CDR1 is SGHRS and CDR2 is YFSETQ. CDR3 loop: CASSFVPGQGRDGYTF. In DNA form, the CDR3 reads TGCGCCAGCAGTTTCGTCCCGGGACAGGGGCGGGATGGCTACACCTTC.

This chain uses TRBV9 with TRBJ1-2; a possible D gene is TRBD1 (6 bases). The V gene lost 1 base and the J gene lost 7 bases, with 11 bases spanning the gap. The length of the CDR3 is 13 residues. Germline values: CDR1 SGDLS, CDR2 YYNGEE. The CDR3, as DNA: TGTGCCAGCAGCGTAACAGGGATGGGTGGCTACACCTTC. As protein: CASSVTGMGGYTF.

The chain joins TRBV30 to TRBJ1-5; D unclear. V lost 4 bases to trimming and J lost 1 base, with 14 bases between them. Germline V gene sequence: CDR1 GTSNPN, CDR2 SVGIG (reference sequence). This CDR3 has 15 residues. DNA for the CDR3: TGTGCCTGGACCCCAAAGGGAGGGAGCAATCAGCCCCAGCATTTT. Its protein product is CAWTPKGGSNQPQHF.

In this sample, this clone turned up once. The chain employs TRBV27 and TRBJ1-2; D uncertain. V was trimmed by 5 bases and J by 6 bases, leaving 13 bases between them. There are 13 residues in the CDR3. CDR1 is MNHEY, CDR2 SMNVEV, per germline (reference sequence). The CDR3 DNA reads as TGTGCCAGCAGTCCCTTTGAGGGCGATGGCTACACCTTC. This encodes CASSPFEGDGYTF.

This clone was counted a single time. The CDR3 is CASSLGTGSYTF. The CDR3 DNA reads TGTGCCAGCAGTTTAGGGACAGGGAGCTACACCTTC. This chain joins TRBV28 and TRBJ1-2; 9 nucleotides match TRBD1. Germline V lookup: CDR1 MDHEN, CDR2 SYDVKM. Losses at the gene ends were 2 bases for V and 9 bases for J; bases not matched to a gene: 1. This CDR3 has 12 residues.

This chain uses TRBV9 with TRBJ2-1, with 9 bases that match TRBD2. The CDR3 runs 15 residues. Germline V gene data show CDR1 as SGDLS and CDR2 as YYNGEE. With 0 bases clipped from V and 7 bases from J, the junction kept 5 bases outside the gene matches. DNA for the CDR3: TGTGCCAGCAGCGTAGCAGTAGCGGGAGAGAATGAGCAGTTCTTC. Translation: CASSVAVAGENEQFF.

The V and J genes are TRBV15 and TRBJ1-2, with D hard to call. The CDR3 totals 13 residues. Trimming removed 2 bases at V and 7 bases at J, with 11 bases between. The germline CDR1 and CDR2 sequences are LNHNV and YYDKDF (reference sequence). The CDR3 protein is CATSRRELSGYTF. CDR3 nucleotides: TGTGCCACCAGCAGAAGAGAGCTGAGTGGCTACACCTTC. Together with reference TRBV15 and TRBJ1-2, the CDR3 gives the full variable domain: DAMVIQNPRYQVTQFGKPVTLSCSQTLNHNVMYWYQQKSSQAPKLLFHYYDKDFNNEADTPDNFQSRRPNTSFCFLDIRSPGLGDTAMYLCATSRRELSGYTFGSGTRLTVV.

V gene TRBV18 combines with J gene TRBJ1-5; D remains ambiguous. CDR3 size: 13 residues. V was cut by 3 bases and J by 5 bases, with 8 bases left in between. Per germline, CDR1 KGHSH and CDR2 LQKENI. CDR3 region: CASSPAVHQPQHF. The DNA for the CDR3 is TGTGCCAGCTCACCGGCCGTTCATCAGCCCCAGCATTTT.

The chain employs TRBV28 and TRBJ1-2; D gene ambiguous. V dropped 6 bases and J dropped 6 bases, with 14 bases sitting between them. The CDR3 spans 13 residues. Germline V gene data show CDR1 as MDHEN and CDR2 as SYDVKM. In DNA, the CDR3 is TGTGCCAGCAGCCTCCTAGACGTGGATGGCTACACCTTC. It encodes CASSLLDVDGYTF.

This clone turned up a few times. The chain employs TRBV12-5 and TRBJ1-1; the D gene is possibly TRBD1 (6 bases). Germline V gene sequence: CDR1 LGHNT, CDR2 FRNRAP. Trimming cost V 5 bases and J 11 bases, with 15 bases left between them. The CDR3 length is 12 residues. The CDR3 DNA is TGTGCTAGTGGTGGGGGCGAACGAAGGGCTTTCTTT. Its protein is CASGGGERRAFF.

The chain joins TRBV14 to TRBJ2-5, with 10 nucleotides matching TRBD1. The length of the CDR3 is 15 residues. CDR1 is SGHDN, CDR2 FVKESK, per germline. The junction had 8 bases not matched to a gene; V was cut back by 5 bases and J by 5 bases. The CDR3 bases are TGTGCCAGCAGCAAAAGACAGGGGGCGATGGAGACCCAGTACTTC. Encoded protein: CASSKRQGAMETQYF. Based on the CDR3 plus reference TRBV14 and TRBJ2-5, the full variable domain is EAGVTQFPSHSVIEKGQTVTLRCDPISGHDNLYWYRRVMGKEIKFLLHFVKESKQDESGMPNNRFLAERTGGTYSTLKVQPAELEDSGVYFCASSKRQGAMETQYFGPGTRLLVL.

V is TRBV10-3 and J is TRBJ2-5; a possible D gene is TRBD1 (5 bases). CDR1 and CDR2 from the germline V gene are ENHRY and SYGVKD. V was cut by 7 bases and J by 2 bases, with 11 bases left in between. The CDR3 totals 13 residues. The CDR3 region is CAIKTQGQETQYF. The DNA of the CDR3 is TGTGCCATCAAGACGCAGGGACAAGAGACCCAGTACTTC.

The CDR3 loop is CASSLGQTSGANVLTF. CDR3 coding DNA: TGCGCCAGCAGCTTGGGACAGACTTCTGGGGCCAACGTCCTGACTTTC. J is TRBJ2-6 and V is TRBV5-1, with D possibly TRBD1 on 5 matching bases. The V end lost 0 bases, the J end lost 1 base, and 8 bases lay between the germline ends. The CDR3 sequence is 16 residues long. CDR1 is SGHRS and CDR2 is YFSETQ in the germline V gene.

This chain connects TRBV6-7 to TRBJ2-1; 11 positions agree with TRBD2. TRBV6-7 is identified as an open reading frame with a role that is uncertain. Unmatched junction bases numbered 6, after V lost 0 bases and J lost 8 bases. The CDR3 runs to 16 residues. As DNA, the CDR3 is TGTGCCAGCAGTTACTCTAGCGGGAGGGTTATCGATGAGCAGTTCTTC. This codes for CASSYSSGRVIDEQFF.

The V call is TRBV5-6, the J call TRBJ1-1; D is unclear. Between the trimmed V and J ends, which lost 2 bases and 1 base, there was a span of 9 bases. The germline V gene has CDR1 SGHDT and CDR2 YYEEEE. CDR3 size: 14 residues. In nucleotides, the CDR3 is TGTGCCAGCAGCTTTTACGCCGGGAACACTGAAGCTTTCTTT. Encoded protein: CASSFYAGNTEAFF. Combining the CDR3 with reference TRBV5-6 and TRBJ1-1 gives the whole variable domain DAGVTQSPTHLIKTRGQQVTLRCSPKSGHDTVSWYQQALGQGPQFIFQYYEEEERQRGNFPDRFSGHQFPNYSSELNVNALLLGDSALYLCASSFYAGNTEAFFGQGTRLTVV.

With regard to this clone: This sample includes further DNA sequences coding for the same CDR3. The chain combines TRBV27 with TRBJ1-1; D gene unclear. Trimming pared 2 bases from V and 5 bases from J, leaving 9 bases between. The CDR3 spans 13 residues. CDR1 MNHEY and CDR2 SMNVEV come from the germline V gene (reference sequence). The CDR3 nucleotides are TGTGCCAGCAGTTTAGGCGGAGGGACTGAAGCTTTCTTT. Encoded protein: CASSLGGGTEAFF.

This chain connects TRBV15 to TRBJ2-5; maybe TRBD2 (5 bases). TRBJ2-7 matches the DNA end more closely, so the J call is doubtful. The CDR3 consists of 17 residues. The germline V gene has CDR1 LNHNV and CDR2 YYDKDF (reference sequence). CDR3 residues: CATSRDRGSGRTYEQYF. The CDR3, as DNA: TGTGCCACCAGCAGAGATCGAGGGAGCGGTCGGACTTACGAGCAGTACTTC.

The rearrangement joins TRBV5-5 to TRBJ2-7; 8 bases agree with TRBD1. Per the germline V gene, CDR1 is SGHKS and CDR2 is YYEKEE (reference sequence). The CDR3 sequence is 15 residues long. V was pared by 1 base and J by 6 bases, with 9 bases of the junction left unmatched. CDR3 coding DNA: TGTGCCAGCAGCTTGTATCAGGGGGCGGGTGGCGAGCAGTACTTC. This codes for CASSLYQGAGGEQYF.

This clone turned up a few times. This chain connects TRBV10-1 to TRBJ2-7, with TRBD2 as a possible D gene (5 bases). Germline V lookup: CDR1 WNHNN, CDR2 SYGVQD (reference sequence). CDR3 length: 11 amino acids. Trimming shortened V by 4 bases and J by 4 bases, and 5 bases separated the two germline ends. For the CDR3, the DNA is TGCGCCAGCAGTGGAGGGTACGAGCAGTACTTC. Translated, it gives CASSGGYEQYF.

This chain uses TRBV2 with TRBJ2-7, with D perhaps TRBD1 (5 bases). Germline V gene lookup returns CDR1 SNHLY and CDR2 FYNNEI. Trimming shortened V by 3 bases and J by 4 bases, and 10 bases separated the two germline ends. This CDR3 has 13 residues. The CDR3 sequence is CASSDTGWYEQYF. The CDR3 DNA reads as TGTGCCAGCAGTGACACAGGATGGTACGAGCAGTACTTC.

The gene calls are TRBV5-6 and TRBJ1-2; 7 nucleotides match TRBD1. Germline values: CDR1 SGHDT, CDR2 YYEEEE. This CDR3 comprises 15 residues. The V segment lost 3 bases and the J segment 4 bases; nucleotides outside the gene matches: 9. The CDR3 region is CASSSTGAGGYGYTF. CDR3 DNA sequence: TGTGCCAGCAGCTCTACAGGGGCCGGCGGCTATGGCTACACCTTC.